The entry that follows covers one T cell receptor (beta chain) sequence. Its antigen remains unidentified. Specified time point: week 23, last vaccination. In the vaccine, a single dose held 300 ug of the mutant IDH1 20-mer peptide, along with topical imiquimod. These data originate in a study of a mutant IDH1 vaccine in newly diagnosed glioma. The protocol was immunoSEQ multiplex PCR, while the TCRdb copy is restricted to in-frame clones and leaves out a portion. The data contain approximately 60,000 clones, around 87% of them singletons. Per the germline V gene, CDR1 is SNHLY and CDR2 is FYNNEI. This CDR3 contains 13 residues. Trimming cost V 8 bases and J 6 bases; bases outside gene matches: 6.

The sequence was collected from a man aged 35 to 55 with glioma. The material was PBMCs, obtained from a glioma patient whose treatment included an IDH1 peptide vaccine. The chain combines TRBV2 with TRBJ2-5; 10 bases match TRBD1. The CDR3 coding sequence is TGTGCCAGCGACCGGGACAGGGGCCAGACCCAGTACTTC. This codes for CASDRDRGQTQYF.